These 6 T cell receptor beta chains were sequenced from one sample in a study of shared clonotypes between healthy human individuals. The data were produced by immunoSEQ multiplex PCR, yet TCRdb's version contains in-frame clones alone and is incomplete. The table has 150,000 to 200,000 clones, about 93% seen once; the top ten hold around 0.067%. The sample was naive CD4+ T cells sorted from blood. Stated subset: CD45RA+ positively selected. The origin of the receptors is a young woman in good health.

Regarding this clone: Other DNA sequences within the sample encode an identical CDR3. The chain recombines TRBV18 with TRBJ2-5; tentatively, D is TRBD1 (5 bases). The J call could be wrong; TRBJ2-7 is a better fit for the DNA end. The CDR3 sequence is 13 residues long. Per the germline V gene, CDR1 is KGHSH and CDR2 is LQKENI. The CDR3 spells CASSPAGYYEQYF. The CDR3 region has the DNA TGTGCCAGCTCACCAGCAGGGTACTACGAGCAGTACTTC.

This rearrangement joins TRBV5-4 to TRBJ2-5; 10 positions match TRBD2. J lost 4 bases, V lost 3 bases, and 6 bases had no gene match. This CDR3 spans 15 amino acids. CDR1 is SGHNT, CDR2 YYREEE, per germline (reference sequence). The CDR3 coding sequence is TGTGCCAGCAGCTCGCTGCTAGCGGGAGTAGAGACCCAGTACTTC. Its translation: CASSSLLAGVETQYF.

The chain employs TRBV10-3 and TRBJ2-7; no reliable D call. The CDR3 has 14 amino acids. Trimming took off 3 bases at V and 5 bases at J, with 14 bases between the two ends. Germline V CDR1 and CDR2: ENHRY, SYGVKD. Here the CDR3 reads CAISDPRSTHEQYF. CDR3 DNA: TGTGCCATCAGTGACCCCCGGTCAACCCACGAGCAGTACTTC.

This clone was counted once. The V call is TRBV7-8, the J call TRBJ2-7; D perhaps matches TRBD2 (5 bases). The CDR3 spans 16 residues. V was shortened by 5 bases and J by 2 bases, with 19 bases between the two germline ends. Germline CDR1 is SGHVS and CDR2 is FQNEAQ. For the CDR3, the DNA is TGTGCCAGCAGCCGCCGCGGAGGAGTGGTAGCCTACGAGCAGTACTTC. It translates to CASSRRGGVVAYEQYF.

The J gene is TRBJ2-7, the V gene TRBV2; 7 nucleotides agree with TRBD2. The V gene's germline CDR1 is SNHLY and CDR2 FYNNEI. The CDR3 runs to 16 residues. V trimming: 7 bases; J trimming: 2 bases; junction bases outside the gene matches: 14. CDR3: CASTRDYREFAYEQYF. CDR3 in DNA: TGTGCCAGCACCCGGGACTACAGAGAATTTGCCTACGAGCAGTACTTC.

The CDR3 coding sequence is TGTGCCAGCAGTGAAGAGGGGGGCGGAGGGCCCCAGCATTTT. Its protein product is CASSEEGGGGPQHF. V and J are TRBV6-1 and TRBJ1-5, with D perhaps TRBD1 (6 bases). From germline, CDR1 is MNHNS and CDR2 SASEGT. V lost 1 base to trimming and J lost 9 bases, with 13 bases between them. This CDR3 has 14 residues.